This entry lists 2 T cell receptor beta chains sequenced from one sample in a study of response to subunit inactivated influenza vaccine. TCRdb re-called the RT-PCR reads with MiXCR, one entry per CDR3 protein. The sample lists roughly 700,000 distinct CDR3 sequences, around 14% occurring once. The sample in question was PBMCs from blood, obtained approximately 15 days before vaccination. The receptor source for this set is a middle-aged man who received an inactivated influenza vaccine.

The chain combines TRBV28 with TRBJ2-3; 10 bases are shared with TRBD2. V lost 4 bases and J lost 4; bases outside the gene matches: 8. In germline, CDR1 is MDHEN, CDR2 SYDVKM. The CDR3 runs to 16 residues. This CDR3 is CASSSPRSGRADTQYF. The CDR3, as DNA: TGTGCCAGCAGTTCCCCGAGGAGCGGGAGGGCAGATACGCAGTATTTT. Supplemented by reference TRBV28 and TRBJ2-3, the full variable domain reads DVKVTQSSRYLVKRTGEKVFLECVQDMDHENMFWYRQDPGLGLRLIYFSYDVKMKEKGDIPEGYSVSREKKERFSLILESASTNQTSMYLCASSSPRSGRADTQYFGPGTRLTVL.

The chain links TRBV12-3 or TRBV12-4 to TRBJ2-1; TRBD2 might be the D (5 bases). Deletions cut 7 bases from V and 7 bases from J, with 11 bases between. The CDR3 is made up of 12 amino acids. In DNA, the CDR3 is TGTGCCAGCACCCTCACTAGAAATGAGCAGTTCTTC. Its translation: CASTLTRNEQFF.